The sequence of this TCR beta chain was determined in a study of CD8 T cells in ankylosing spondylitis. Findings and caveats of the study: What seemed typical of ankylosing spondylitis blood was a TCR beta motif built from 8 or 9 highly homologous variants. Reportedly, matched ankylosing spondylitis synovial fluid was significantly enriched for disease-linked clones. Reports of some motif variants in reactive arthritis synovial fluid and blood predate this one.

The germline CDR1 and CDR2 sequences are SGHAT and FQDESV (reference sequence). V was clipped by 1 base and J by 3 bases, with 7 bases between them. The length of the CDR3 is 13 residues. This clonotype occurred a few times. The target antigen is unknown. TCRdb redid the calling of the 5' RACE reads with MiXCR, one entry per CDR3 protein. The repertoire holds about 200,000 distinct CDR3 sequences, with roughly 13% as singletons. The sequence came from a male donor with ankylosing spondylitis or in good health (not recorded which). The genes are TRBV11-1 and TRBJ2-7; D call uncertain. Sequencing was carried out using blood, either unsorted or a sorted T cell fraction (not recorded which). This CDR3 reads CASSLGPNYEQYF. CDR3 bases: TGTGCCAGCAGCTTAGGACCAAACTACGAGCAGTACTTC.